The clone carrying this T cell receptor (beta chain) was detected only a few times. What it recognizes is unknown. Calling hyperthyroidism stable required that no ophthalmopathy show up within 18 months of follow-up. Uncontrolled infections, pregnancy, lactation or other autoimmune diseases led to patient exclusion. The authors diagnosed from clinical symptoms, serum thyroxine, TRAb, thyroid ultrasound and orbital computed tomography. RNA transcripts yielded amplified TCR beta CDR3 regions. RT-PCR in the first round used HTBI primers; a second-round multiplex PCR followed. One entry per CDR3 protein results from TCRdb running MiXCR on the multiplex PCR reads. The sample lists 620,000 or so distinct CDR3 sequences, around a fifth occurring once. These data come from a study of Graves' ophthalmopathy and Graves' hyperthyroidism. Points from the study as a whole: Discrimination between ophthalmopathy and stable hyperthyroidism by a 13-signature model showed 85% to 90% sensitivity and 65% to 84% specificity.

The sequencing input was peripheral blood. The clonotype was recovered from a woman under 30 with stable Graves' hyperthyroidism. Some clones in this sample may be carry-over from other donors' samples.

The CDR3 DNA reads TGCGCCAGCCGCTCATCAACCGGGAGCGGTTCACCCCTCCACTTT. Translation gives CASRSSTGSGSPLHF. The V call is TRBV5-1, the J call TRBJ1-6; D unclear. V lost 7 bases and J 9 bases, leaving 20 bases between the germline ends. Germline assignment: CDR1 SGHRS and CDR2 YFSETQ. The CDR3 spans 15 residues.